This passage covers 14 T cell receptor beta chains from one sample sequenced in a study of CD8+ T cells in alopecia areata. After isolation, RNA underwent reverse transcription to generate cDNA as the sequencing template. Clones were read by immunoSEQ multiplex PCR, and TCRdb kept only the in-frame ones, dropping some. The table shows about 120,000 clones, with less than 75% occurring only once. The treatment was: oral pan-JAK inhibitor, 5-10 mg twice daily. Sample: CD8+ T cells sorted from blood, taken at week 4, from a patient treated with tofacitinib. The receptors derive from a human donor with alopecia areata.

The DNA for the CDR3 is TGTGCCATCAGAGGAGGGGATTCCTCCCCGCAGTATTTT. It is translated as CAIRGGDSSPQYF. V usage is TRBV10-3 and J usage is TRBJ2-3, with D possibly being TRBD2 (6 bases). With 6 bases removed from V and 10 bases from J, the gap between germline ends came to 17 bases. The CDR3 is 13 residues long. Germline CDR1 is ENHRY and CDR2 is SYGVKD.

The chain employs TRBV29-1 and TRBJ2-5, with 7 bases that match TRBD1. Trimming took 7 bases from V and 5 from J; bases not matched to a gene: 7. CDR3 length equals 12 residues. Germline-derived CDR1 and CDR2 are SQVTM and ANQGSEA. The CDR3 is CSADDREETQYF. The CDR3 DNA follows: TGCAGCGCGGACGACAGGGAGGAGACCCAGTACTTC. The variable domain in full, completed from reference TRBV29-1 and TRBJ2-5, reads SAVISQKPSRDICQRGTSLTIQCQVDSQVTMMFWYRQQPGQSLTLIATANQGSEATYESGFVIDKFPISRPNLTFSTLTVSNMSPEDSSIYLCSADDREETQYFGPGTRLLVL.

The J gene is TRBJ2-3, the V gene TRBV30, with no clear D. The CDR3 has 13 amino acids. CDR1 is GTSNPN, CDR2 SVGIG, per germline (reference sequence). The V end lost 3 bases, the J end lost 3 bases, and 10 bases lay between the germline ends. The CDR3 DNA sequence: TGTGCCTGGAGAGAGGATGGGACAGATACGCAGTATTTT. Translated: CAWREDGTDTQYF.

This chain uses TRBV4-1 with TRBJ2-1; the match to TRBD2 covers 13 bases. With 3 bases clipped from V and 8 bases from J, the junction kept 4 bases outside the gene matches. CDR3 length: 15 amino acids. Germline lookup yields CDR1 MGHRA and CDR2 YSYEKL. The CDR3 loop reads CASSHRLAGGHEQFF. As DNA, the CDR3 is TGCGCCAGCAGCCACAGACTAGCGGGGGGCCATGAGCAGTTCTTC.

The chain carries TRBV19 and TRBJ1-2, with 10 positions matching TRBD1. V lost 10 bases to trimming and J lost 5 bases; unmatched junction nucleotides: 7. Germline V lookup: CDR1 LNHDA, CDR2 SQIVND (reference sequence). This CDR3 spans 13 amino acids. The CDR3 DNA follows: TGTGCCACCGGGACAGGGGATCGGTATGGCTACACCTTC. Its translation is CATGTGDRYGYTF.

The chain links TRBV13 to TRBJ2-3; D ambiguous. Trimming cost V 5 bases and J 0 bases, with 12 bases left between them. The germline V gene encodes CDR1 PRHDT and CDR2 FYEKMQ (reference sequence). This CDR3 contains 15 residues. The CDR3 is CASSTGEESTDTQYF. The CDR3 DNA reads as TGTGCCAGCAGCACCGGCGAGGAGAGCACAGATACGCAGTATTTT.

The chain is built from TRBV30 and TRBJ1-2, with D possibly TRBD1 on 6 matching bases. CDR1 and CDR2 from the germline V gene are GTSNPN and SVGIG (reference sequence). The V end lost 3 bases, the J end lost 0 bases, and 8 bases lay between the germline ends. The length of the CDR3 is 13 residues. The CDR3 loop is CAWRNRANYGYTF. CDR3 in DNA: TGTGCCTGGAGGAACAGGGCTAACTATGGCTACACCTTC.

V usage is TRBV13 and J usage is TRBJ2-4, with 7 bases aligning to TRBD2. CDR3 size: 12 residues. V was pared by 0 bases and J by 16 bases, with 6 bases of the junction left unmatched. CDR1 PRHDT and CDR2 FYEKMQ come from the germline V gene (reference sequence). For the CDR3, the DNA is TGTGCCAGCAGCTTAGGAATGCGGGAGTCTTACTTC. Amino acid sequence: CASSLGMRESYF.

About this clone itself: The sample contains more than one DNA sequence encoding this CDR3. The CDR3 protein is CAWSVLSYEQYF. CDR3 coding DNA: TGTGCCTGGAGTGTACTTAGCTACGAGCAGTACTTC. This chain uses TRBV30 with TRBJ2-7; D gene ambiguous. Germline-derived CDR1 and CDR2 are GTSNPN and SVGIG (reference sequence). CDR3 length equals 12 residues. V was trimmed by 0 bases and J by 3 bases, leaving 6 bases between them. The full variable domain, rest sourced from reference TRBV30 and TRBJ2-7, is SQTIHQWPATLVQPVGSPLSLECTVEGTSNPNLYWYRQAAGRGLQLLFYSVGIGQISSEVPQNLSASRPQDRQFILSSKKLLLSDSGFYLCAWSVLSYEQYFGPGTRLTVT.

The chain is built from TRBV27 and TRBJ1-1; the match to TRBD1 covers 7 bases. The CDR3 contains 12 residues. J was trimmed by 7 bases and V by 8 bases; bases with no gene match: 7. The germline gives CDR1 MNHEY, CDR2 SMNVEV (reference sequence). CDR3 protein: CASGKQGIEAFF. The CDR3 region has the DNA TGTGCCAGCGGCAAACAGGGGATTGAAGCTTTCTTT.

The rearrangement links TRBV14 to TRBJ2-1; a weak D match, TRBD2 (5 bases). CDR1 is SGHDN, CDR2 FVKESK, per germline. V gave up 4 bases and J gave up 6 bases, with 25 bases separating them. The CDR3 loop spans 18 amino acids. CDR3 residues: CASSLAWGEISRFNEQFF. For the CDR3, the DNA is TGTGCCAGCAGCCTTGCCTGGGGAGAGATATCCCGATTCAATGAGCAGTTCTTC. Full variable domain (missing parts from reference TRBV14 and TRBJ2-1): EAGVTQFPSHSVIEKGQTVTLRCDPISGHDNLYWYRRVMGKEIKFLLHFVKESKQDESGMPNNRFLAERTGGTYSTLKVQPAELEDSGVYFCASSLAWGEISRFNEQFFGPGTRLTVL.

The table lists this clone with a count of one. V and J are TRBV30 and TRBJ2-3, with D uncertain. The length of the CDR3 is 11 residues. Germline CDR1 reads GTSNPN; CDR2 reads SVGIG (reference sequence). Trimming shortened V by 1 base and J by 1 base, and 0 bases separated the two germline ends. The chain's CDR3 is CAWSGTDTQYF. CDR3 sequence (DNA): TGTGCCTGGAGTGGCACAGATACGCAGTATTTT.

CDR3 nucleotides: TGTGCCAGCAGTTACTCAGGACAGGGCCATAATGAAAAACTGTTTTTT. Translation: CASSYSGQGHNEKLFF. V gene TRBV6-5 combines with J gene TRBJ1-4; TRBD1 agrees at 8 bases. Trimming cost V 0 bases and J 4 bases; bases outside gene matches: 4. There are 16 residues in the CDR3. Germline values: CDR1 MNHEY, CDR2 SVGAGI.

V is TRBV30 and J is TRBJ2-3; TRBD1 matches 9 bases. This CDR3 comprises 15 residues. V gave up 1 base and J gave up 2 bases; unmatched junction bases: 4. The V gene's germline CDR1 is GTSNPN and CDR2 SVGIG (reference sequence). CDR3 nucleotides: TGTGCCTGGAGTGAGGGGACAGGGTCCACAGATACGCAGTATTTT. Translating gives CAWSEGTGSTDTQYF.